The next 3 T cell receptor beta chains were all read from a single sample in a study of T cell responses to AZD1222 COVID-19 vaccine (TCRdb year 2021). Library construction relied on the immunoSEQ multiplex PCR assay. TCRdb mirrors the immuneACCESS table, restricted to in-frame sequences. Some clones are absent from its copies; in checked studies, under half trace to an unresolved V gene, and the reason for the others is unknown. Present in this sample are over 150,000 clones, roughly 86% of which were seen just once. Jointly, the top ten make up roughly 5.5% of the sample. In the paper's terms, the time point label means: baseline before first vaccination. Sequenced here: peripheral blood, sampled on day 0 of AZD1222 vaccination. These TCRs come from an adult in good health.

The chain is built from TRBV27 and TRBJ1-2; the D is unclear. The CDR3 length is 17 residues. The germline CDR1 and CDR2 sequences are MNHEY and SMNVEV (reference sequence). Trimming took 2 bases from V and 7 from J, leaving 23 bases between them. CDR3 in amino acids: CASSLTVATQAVSGYTF. The DNA of the CDR3 is TGTGCCAGCAGTTTAACAGTCGCGACTCAGGCGGTTAGTGGCTACACCTTC.

The V gene is TRBV6-2 or TRBV6-3, the J gene TRBJ1-6; no firm D call. The germline V gene encodes CDR1 MNHEY and CDR2 SVGEGT. This CDR3 spans 13 amino acids. The germline V and J ends were trimmed by 4 bases and 13 bases, with 14 bases remaining between them. The CDR3 region is CASSSPFSAPLHF. The CDR3 DNA reads TGTGCCAGCAGTTCTCCCTTCAGTGCCCCCCTCCACTTT.

The chain has TRBV27 and TRBJ1-5, with D tentatively TRBD1 (5 bases). Germline assignment: CDR1 MNHEY and CDR2 SMNVEV (reference sequence). The CDR3 consists of 14 residues. V was cut by 0 bases and J by 5 bases, with 8 bases left in between. CDR3 bases: TGTGCCAGCAGTTTATCGGTGGGGGATCAGCCCCAGCATTTT. This gives the protein CASSLSVGDQPQHF.